These T cell receptor beta chains were read from a single sample in a study of blood T cell repertoires in COVID-19. Sequencing was performed with immunoSEQ multiplex PCR; in TCRdb, only in-frame clones are kept and a portion is missing. The sample holds over 85,000 clones, about four fifths seen once. Sample: peripheral blood. These receptors all come from a human donor in a cohort sampled during active COVID-19. Each CDR3 is given with its conserved first and last residue. A D gene is named only where the DNA matches it firmly. Only some rows state a clone size, as once, few, many or a class for expanded clones.

j_call d_call clone_size v_call cdr3_nt cdr3_aa
TRBJ2-7 TRBD1 NA TRBV19 TGTGCCAGTAGTTCGAACAGGGGGCCCAAACCCTACGAGCAGTACTTC CASSSNRGPKPYEQYF
TRBJ1-1 NA NA TRBV27 TGTGCCAGCAGTTTACAAGGGGGGGGGAACACTGAAGCTTTCTTT CASSLQGGGNTEAFF
TRBJ2-6 TRBD1 NA TRBV6-5 TGTGCCAGCCGACAGGGATCAGCTGGGGCCAACGTCCTGACTTTC CASRQGSAGANVLTF
TRBJ1-4 NA NA TRBV11-2 TGTGCCAGCAGGTTAAACAAGGGGGGGAAAGGTGAAAAACTGTTTTTT CASRLNKGGKGEKLFF
TRBJ2-3 NA NA TRBV14 TGTGCCAGCAGCCACGGCGGGGTCGGAGATACGCAGTATTTT CASSHGGVGDTQYF
TRBJ2-7 NA few TRBV12-5 TGTGCTAGTGGTTTGGTATCAACAGGGACCTACGAGCAGTACTTC CASGLVSTGTYEQYF
TRBJ1-2 NA NA TRBV7-2 NA CASSSFGPGSYGYTF
TRBJ2-7 NA NA TRBV7-3 TGTGCCAGCAGCTTATCTCCAGCGACGGCATCCTACGAGCAGTACTTC CASSLSPATASYEQYF
TRBJ2-3 NA NA TRBV6-4 TGTGCCGAAGGGGCAGGGACAGATACGCAGTATTTT CAEGAGTDTQYF
TRBJ2-7 NA NA TRBV6-1 TGTGCCAGCAGTGAAGTAGAGGGGAGGGAGCAGTACTTC CASSEVEGREQYF
TRBJ2-7 TRBD1 NA TRBV18 TGTGCCAGCTCATCGGAAATTTCGGGACAGGGGTACTTC CASSSEISGQGYF
TRBJ2-3 TRBD1 NA TRBV11-3 TGTGCCAGCAGCCCGTCTAAGGGGGCAGGAGATACGCAGTATTTT CASSPSKGAGDTQYF
TRBJ1-2 TRBD1 NA TRBV25-1 TGTGCCAGCATGGACAGGGAGGATGGCTACACCTTC CASMDREDGYTF
TRBJ1-2 NA NA TRBV12-5 TGTGCTAGTGGACCCCCTCCGGGAGGTTCTGTCTACACCTTC CASGPPPGGSVYTF
TRBJ2-3 NA NA TRBV9 TGTGCCAGCAGCGTAGTACATGCAGATACGCAGTATTTT CASSVVHADTQYF
TRBJ1-1 NA NA TRBV7-8 TGTGCCAGCAGCTCCCCCCAGGGGCAAGTGAACACTGAAGCTTTCTTT CASSSPQGQVNTEAFF
TRBJ2-1 TRBD2 NA TRBV5-4 TGTGCCAGCAGCACGCCCCGGGGGGGAGTATATGAGCAGTTCTTC CASSTPRGGVYEQFF
TRBJ1-4 NA NA TRBV7-9 TGTGCCAGCAGCTTAAGACAGGCGAATGAAAAACTGTTTTTT CASSLRQANEKLFF
TRBJ2-1 NA NA TRBV5-4 TGTGCCAGCAGCTCCGGACAGACTAGCCTCTATTTTTACAATGAGCAGTTCTTC CASSSGQTSLYFYNEQFF
TRBJ1-1 NA few TRBV25-1 TGTGCCAGCAGTGAATATATCAGCGAGAACACTGAAGCTTTCTTT CASSEYISENTEAFF
TRBJ1-1 NA NA TRBV27 TGTGCCAGCAGTTTAAACTCCATGAACACTGAAGCTTTCTTT CASSLNSMNTEAFF
TRBJ2-2 NA NA TRBV11-1 TGTGCCAGCAGCTTAGTCCCCTCCCGGGAGCTGTTTTTT CASSLVPSRELFF